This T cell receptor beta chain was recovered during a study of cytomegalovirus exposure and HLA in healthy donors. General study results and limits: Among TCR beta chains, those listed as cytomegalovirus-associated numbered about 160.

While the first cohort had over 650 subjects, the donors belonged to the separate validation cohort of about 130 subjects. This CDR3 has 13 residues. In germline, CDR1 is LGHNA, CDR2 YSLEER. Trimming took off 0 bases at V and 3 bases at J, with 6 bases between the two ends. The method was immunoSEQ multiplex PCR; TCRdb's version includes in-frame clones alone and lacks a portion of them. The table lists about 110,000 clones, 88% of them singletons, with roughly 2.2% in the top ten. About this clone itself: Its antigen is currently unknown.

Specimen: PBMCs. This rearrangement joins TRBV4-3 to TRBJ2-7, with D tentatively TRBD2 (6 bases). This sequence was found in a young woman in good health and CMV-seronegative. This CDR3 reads CASSQEEGYEQYF. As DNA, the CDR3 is TGCGCCAGCAGCCAAGAGGAGGGCTACGAGCAGTACTTC.